This TCR beta chain was identified during a study of T cells in Graves' hyperthyroidism and ophthalmopathy. This clonotype appeared a few times. Exclusion criteria comprised uncontrolled infection, other autoimmune disease, pregnancy or lactation. Template material for amplifying TCR beta CDR3 regions consisted of RNA transcripts. Initially, a first-round RT-PCR of the TCR CDR3 employed the HTBI primer set. In TCRdb, the multiplex PCR reads were re-called with MiXCR into one record per CDR3 protein. The sample records 500,000 or so distinct CDR3 sequences, more than 15% being singletons. Germline lookup yields CDR1 LNHDA and CDR2 SQIVND (reference sequence). This CDR3 spans 15 amino acids. Trimming cost V 4 bases and J 6 bases; bases outside gene matches: 7.

The chain combines TRBV19 with TRBJ2-1; 9 bases are a match to TRBD1. The receptor's source is a woman under 30 with Graves' ophthalmopathy. Sequencing used blood. This CDR3 reads CASSKDRGRVNEQFF. Here the CDR3 DNA reads TGTGCCAGTAGTAAGGACAGGGGTAGGGTCAATGAGCAGTTCTTC.